This T cell receptor beta chain stems from a study of shared clonotypes between healthy human individuals. V was clipped by 4 bases and J by 2 bases, with 17 bases between them. The CDR3 spans 16 residues. CDR1 is SGDLS, CDR2 YYNGEE, per germline. Whole-study results and caveats: Naive subsets generally had larger estimated richness than memory subsets.

The repertoire was sequenced with immunoSEQ multiplex PCR; TCRdb's copy has only in-frame clones and lacks some. The table lists over 2 million clones, about 95% of them singletons. This clone was counted a single time. Its antigen remains unidentified. As defined, naive CD8 cells were CD45RO-negative and positively selected for CCR7, with terminally differentiated effector memory CD45RA+ cells excluded. The origin of this receptor is a man in his late teens or twenties in good health. Sequenced sample: naive CD8+ T cells sorted from blood. V and J are TRBV9 and TRBJ2-3, with D tentatively TRBD2 (6 bases). CDR3: CASSSGRDWNTDTQYF. The CDR3 nucleotides read TGTGCCAGCAGCTCAGGCCGGGACTGGAACACAGATACGCAGTATTTT.